A single sample gave rise to the 25 T cell receptor beta chains below, sequenced in a study of T cell responses to AZD1222 COVID-19 vaccine. Libraries were prepared by immunoSEQ multiplex PCR; TCRdb keeps only in-frame clonotypes and omits some of them. The table has 200,000 or so clones, 94% seen once. The sequences come from peripheral blood, collected on day 0 of AZD1222 vaccination. The receptor set was obtained from an adult in good health.

This chain links TRBV12-3 or TRBV12-4 with TRBJ1-5; no clear D. This CDR3 is built from 13 residues. V gave up 7 bases and J gave up 2 bases, with 9 bases separating them. CDR3 residues: CASNIGGNQPQHF. DNA for the CDR3: TGTGCCAGCAACATAGGAGGCAATCAGCCCCAGCATTTT.

This chain connects TRBV3-1 (or the pseudogene TRBV3-2) to TRBJ1-3; no clear D gene. The CDR3 contains 12 residues. V was cut by 5 bases and J by 2 bases, with 4 bases left in between. Per the germline V gene, CDR1 is LGHDT and CDR2 is YNNKEL (reference sequence). The CDR3 DNA is TGTGCCAGCAGCGGTACTGGAAACACCATATATTTT. Encoded protein: CASSGTGNTIYF.

J is TRBJ1-6 and V is TRBV7-8; D is perhaps TRBD1 (5 bases). V lost 5 bases and J 9 bases, leaving 14 bases between the germline ends. This CDR3 comprises 14 residues. CDR1 and CDR2 from the germline V gene are SGHVS and FQNEAQ. CDR3 residues: CASSVWGRASPLHF. In DNA form, the CDR3 reads TGTGCCAGCAGCGTGTGGGGCAGGGCTTCACCCCTCCACTTT.

The rearrangement links TRBV5-1 to TRBJ2-7; 12 positions match TRBD2. V lost 4 bases and J lost 6; bases outside the gene matches: 8. Germline CDR1 reads SGHRS; CDR2 reads YFSETQ. The CDR3 runs to 15 residues. The CDR3: CASSKTSGSLFEQYF. The CDR3 DNA reads as TGCGCCAGCAGCAAGACTAGCGGGAGTCTATTCGAGCAGTACTTC.

The rearrangement links TRBV9 to TRBJ2-7; possibly TRBD2 for D (6 bases). Germline assignment: CDR1 SGDLS and CDR2 YYNGEE. Deletions cut 0 bases from V and 0 bases from J, with 7 bases between. There are 14 residues in the CDR3. CDR3 sequence: CASSVDGSSYEQYF. CDR3 coding DNA: TGTGCCAGCAGCGTAGACGGGAGCTCCTACGAGCAGTACTTC.

The chain joins TRBV6-1 to TRBJ1-6, with D maybe TRBD1 (5 bases). CDR3 length: 15 amino acids. V gave up 2 bases and J gave up 5 bases, with 10 bases separating them. From germline, CDR1 is MNHNS and CDR2 SASEGT. The CDR3 sequence is CASSELGPNNSPLHF. For the CDR3, the DNA is TGTGCCAGCAGTGAACTGGGGCCGAATAATTCACCCCTCCACTTT.

The rearrangement links TRBV7-8 to TRBJ1-5; D not resolved. Looked up from germline, CDR1 is SGHVS and CDR2 is FQNEAQ. The germline V and J ends were trimmed by 0 bases and 7 bases, with 13 bases remaining between them. This CDR3 is built from 15 residues. CDR3 nucleotide sequence: TGTGCCAGCAGCTTAGCGTTGGGAAATGGGCAGCCCCAGCATTTT. It specifies CASSLALGNGQPQHF. The full variable domain, its missing parts supplied by reference TRBV7-8 and TRBJ1-5, is GAGVSQSPRYKVAKRGQDVALRCDPISGHVSLFWYQQALGQGPEFLTYFQNEAQLDKSGLPSDRFFAERPEGSVSTLKIQRTQQEDSAVYLCASSLALGNGQPQHFGDGTRLSIL.

This chain links TRBV15 with TRBJ2-3, with D possibly matching TRBD1 (6 bases). The CDR3 consists of 18 residues. Trimming removed 0 bases at V and 2 bases at J, with 18 bases between. From germline, CDR1 is LNHNV and CDR2 YYDKDF (reference sequence). CDR3 residues: CATSRDRFGLGATDTQYF. CDR3 nucleotides: TGTGCCACCAGCAGAGATCGGTTTGGGCTGGGGGCCACAGATACGCAGTATTTT.

The chain combines TRBV7-3 with TRBJ2-2; no firm D call. V shed 5 bases and J shed 4 bases, with 11 bases lying between them. Germline-derived CDR1 and CDR2 are SGHTA and FQGTGA. CDR3 length: 14 residues. The CDR3 loop is CASSPFRSTGELFF. DNA of the CDR3: TGTGCCAGCAGCCCGTTTAGGAGCACCGGGGAGCTGTTTTTT.

This clone was counted once. CDR3 loop: CASSLEGPPNTEAFF. CDR3 in DNA: TGCGCCAGCAGCTTGGAGGGACCGCCGAACACTGAAGCTTTCTTT. This rearrangement joins TRBV5-1 to TRBJ1-1; tentatively, D is TRBD1 (5 bases). Per germline, CDR1 SGHRS and CDR2 YFSETQ. Trimming stripped 0 bases from V and 1 base from J, with 10 bases between. This CDR3 comprises 15 residues.

The chain uses TRBV7-2 and TRBJ2-3; a weak D match, TRBD2 (6 bases). Germline CDR1 SGHTA, CDR2 FQGNSA. The V and J ends lost 3 bases and 0 bases respectively, with 19 bases between them. This CDR3 has 18 residues. Here the CDR3 DNA reads TGTGCCAGCAGCTTCGGGTTCGTCGGGAGTGCGAGCACAGATACGCAGTATTTT. The encoded protein is CASSFGFVGSASTDTQYF. The variable domain in full, with the rest retrieved from reference TRBV7-2 and TRBJ2-3, is GAGVSQSPSNKVTEKGKDVELRCDPISGHTALYWYRQSLGQGLEFLIYFQGNSAPDKSGLPSDRFSAERTGGSVSTLTIQRTQQEDSAVYLCASSFGFVGSASTDTQYFGPGTRLTVL.

The chain has TRBV27 and TRBJ1-2, with D possibly matching TRBD1 (5 bases). The CDR3 covers 15 residues. Trimming left V 2 bases short and J 2 bases short, with 12 bases between. Germline V gene lookup returns CDR1 MNHEY and CDR2 SMNVEV (reference sequence). DNA for the CDR3: TGTGCCAGCAGTTTAGTACCGGGACTCAACTATGGCTACACCTTC. This codes for CASSLVPGLNYGYTF.

The chain couples TRBV20-1 to TRBJ2-7; unclear D gene. This CDR3 has 11 residues. Germline loops: CDR1 DFQATT, CDR2 SNEGSKA (reference sequence). V was pared by 6 bases and J by 3 bases, with 9 bases between. The CDR3 loop reads CSAATIYEQYF. The CDR3, as DNA: TGCAGTGCCGCGACCATCTACGAGCAGTACTTC.

This clone was seen only once. V and J are TRBV28 and TRBJ1-6; D unclear. The germline gives CDR1 MDHEN, CDR2 SYDVKM. The length of the CDR3 is 11 residues. The V and J ends lost 3 bases and 6 bases respectively, with 0 bases between them. CDR3: CASSFNSPLHF. CDR3 in DNA: TGTGCCAGCAGTTTTAATTCACCCCTCCACTTT.

The CDR3 loop is CASSLGPRDRSYEQYF. In DNA form, the CDR3 reads TGTGCCAGCAGTTTGGGGCCCCGGGACAGATCCTACGAGCAGTACTTC. The chain is built from TRBV28 and TRBJ2-7; 7 bases agree with TRBD1. The V segment lost 3 bases and the J segment 1 base; nucleotides outside the gene matches: 9. Looked up from germline, CDR1 is MDHEN and CDR2 is SYDVKM. This CDR3 is 16 amino acids long.

The chain couples TRBV6-5 to TRBJ2-7, with 9 bases identical to TRBD1. The CDR3 loop spans 13 amino acids. V trimming: 5 bases; J trimming: 5 bases; junction bases outside the gene matches: 4. Germline CDR1 MNHEY, CDR2 SVGAGI. The CDR3, as DNA: TGTGCCAGCAGTATAACAGGGGGCCACGAGCAGTACTTC. This sequence encodes CASSITGGHEQYF.

The chain combines TRBV5-5 with TRBJ1-2; weak D call: TRBD1 (6 bases). CDR1 is SGHKS, CDR2 YYEKEE, per germline (reference sequence). The CDR3 runs to 14 residues. The V and J ends lost 4 bases and 7 bases respectively, with 17 bases between them. The CDR3, as DNA: TGTGCCAGCAGCGGGTCGGACAGTCAAACTGGCTACACCTTC. Protein product: CASSGSDSQTGYTF.

The CDR3 DNA follows: TGTGCCAGCAGCCTCAGGCAAGGAGGGATATACAATGAGCAGTTCTTC. It yields the protein CASSLRQGGIYNEQFF. The chain recombines TRBV14 with TRBJ2-1; TRBD2 is a possible D gene (6 bases). Trimming cost V 4 bases and J 4 bases, with 17 bases left between them. The germline V gene encodes CDR1 SGHDN and CDR2 FVKESK. This CDR3 is 16 amino acids long.

CDR3 coding DNA: TGTGCCCTTCTGAGCCCGAACTATGGCTACACCTTC. It is translated as CALLSPNYGYTF. The chain recombines TRBV21-1 with TRBJ1-2. TRBV21-1 is deemed a pseudogene. CDR3 length: 12 amino acids.

This clone was picked up one time. Germline and junction disagree at one end, which may indicate a read error. In the same sample, other DNA sequences code for this CDR3. The chain couples TRBV7-3 to TRBJ1-1; 8 nucleotides agree with TRBD1. The CDR3 contains 13 residues. The germline V gene has CDR1 SGHTA and CDR2 FQGTGA. The CDR3 spells CASSLTGGTEAFF. DNA of the CDR3: TGTGCCAGCAGCCTAACAGGGGGCACTGAAGCTTTCTTT.

The V and J genes are TRBV5-1 and TRBJ1-2, with a possible D match to TRBD1 (6 bases). CDR1 SGHRS and CDR2 YFSETQ come from the germline V gene. V lost 4 bases to trimming and J lost 7 bases, with 14 bases between them. The CDR3 has 13 residues. The CDR3 loop is CASSSAGGVGYTF. CDR3 nucleotides: TGCGCCAGCAGCAGTGCGGGGGGCGTTGGCTACACCTTC.

The chain has TRBV3-1 (or the pseudogene TRBV3-2) and TRBJ2-2, with unresolved D. The CDR3 length is 16 residues. V was trimmed by 3 bases and J by 0 bases, leaving 11 bases between them. Germline CDR1 is LGHDT and CDR2 is YNNKEL (reference sequence). CDR3 nucleotide sequence: TGTGCCAGCAGCCAGAAGTCTGGGTCGAACACCGGGGAGCTGTTTTTT. Translated, it gives CASSQKSGSNTGELFF.

The V and J genes are TRBV29-1 and TRBJ2-5, with D perhaps TRBD1 (6 bases). V dropped 7 bases and J dropped 3 bases, with 21 bases sitting between them. Germline CDR1 and CDR2: SQVTM and ANQGSEA. CDR3 size: 15 residues. CDR3 nucleotides: TGCAGCGGAGTAGGCGGAATAGGGGGAGAAGAGACCCAGTACTTC. Encoded protein: CSGVGGIGGEETQYF.

The V gene is TRBV4-1, the J gene TRBJ1-3; 7 positions agree with TRBD1. Germline CDR1 is MGHRA and CDR2 is YSYEKL. V shed 2 bases, J shed 0 bases, and the junction held 7 bases outside the gene matches. This CDR3 has 17 amino acids. Written as DNA, the CDR3 is TGCGCCAGCAGCCAATGGCTCCGGGACAGCTCTGGAAACACCATATATTTT. It yields the protein CASSQWLRDSSGNTIYF.

About this clone: The germline gene is not matched at one end of the junction; a read error may be the cause. The rearrangement links TRBV28 to TRBJ2-7, with 8 bases fitting TRBD2. Looked up from germline, CDR1 is MDHEN and CDR2 is SYDVKM. This CDR3 has 12 residues. The CDR3, as DNA: TGTGCCAGCAGTTTATCTGGCGGGAGGTTCCACTTC. This translates into CASSLSGGRFHF.